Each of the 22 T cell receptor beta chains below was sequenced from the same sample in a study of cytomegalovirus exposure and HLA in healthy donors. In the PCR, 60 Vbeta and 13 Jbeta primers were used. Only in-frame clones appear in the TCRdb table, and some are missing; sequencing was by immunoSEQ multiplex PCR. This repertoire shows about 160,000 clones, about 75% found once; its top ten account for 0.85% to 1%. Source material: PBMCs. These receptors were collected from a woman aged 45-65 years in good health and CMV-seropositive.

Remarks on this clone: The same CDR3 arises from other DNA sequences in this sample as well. CDR3 in DNA: TGTGCCAGCAGTTACGGCCAGGGGAGGGCCTACGAGCAGTACTTC. Its protein product is CASSYGQGRAYEQYF. J is TRBJ2-7 and V is TRBV6-5, with D possibly matching TRBD2 (7 bases). In germline, CDR1 is MNHEY, CDR2 SVGAGI. V lost 2 bases, J lost 2 bases, and 13 bases lay in between. The CDR3 extends over 15 amino acids.

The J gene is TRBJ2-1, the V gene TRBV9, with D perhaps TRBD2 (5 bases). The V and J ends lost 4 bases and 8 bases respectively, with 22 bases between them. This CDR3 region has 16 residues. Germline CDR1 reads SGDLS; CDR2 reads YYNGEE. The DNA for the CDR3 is TGTGCCAGCAGCACCCACCCGGCCGGGAAGGGCGATGAGCAGTTCTTC. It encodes CASSTHPAGKGDEQFF.

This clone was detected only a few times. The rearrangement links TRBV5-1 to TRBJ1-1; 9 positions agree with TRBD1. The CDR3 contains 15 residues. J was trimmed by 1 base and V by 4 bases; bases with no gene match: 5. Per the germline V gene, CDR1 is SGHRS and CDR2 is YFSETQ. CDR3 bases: TGCGCCAGCAGCCGCAACAGGGGGCGGAACACTGAAGCTTTCTTT. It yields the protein CASSRNRGRNTEAFF.

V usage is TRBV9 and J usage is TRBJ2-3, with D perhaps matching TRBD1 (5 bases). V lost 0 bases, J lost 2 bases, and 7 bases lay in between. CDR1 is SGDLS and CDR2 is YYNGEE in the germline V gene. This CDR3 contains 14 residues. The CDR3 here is CASSVVGVTDTQYF. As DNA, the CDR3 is TGTGCCAGCAGCGTAGTAGGGGTCACAGATACGCAGTATTTT.

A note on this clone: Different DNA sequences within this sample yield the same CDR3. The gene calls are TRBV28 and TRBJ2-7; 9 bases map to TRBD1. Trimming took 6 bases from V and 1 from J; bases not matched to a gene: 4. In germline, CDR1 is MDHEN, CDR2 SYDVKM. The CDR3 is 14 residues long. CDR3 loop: CASSLTGGSYEQYF. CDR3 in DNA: TGTGCCAGCAGCCTGACAGGGGGATCCTACGAGCAGTACTTC.

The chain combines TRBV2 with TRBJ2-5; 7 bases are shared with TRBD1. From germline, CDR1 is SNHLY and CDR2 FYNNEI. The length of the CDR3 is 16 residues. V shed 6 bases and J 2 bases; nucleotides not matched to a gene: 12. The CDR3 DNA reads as TGTGCCAGCAGCGGACCGGGACAGCTAACACAAGAGACCCAGTACTTC. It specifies CASSGPGQLTQETQYF.

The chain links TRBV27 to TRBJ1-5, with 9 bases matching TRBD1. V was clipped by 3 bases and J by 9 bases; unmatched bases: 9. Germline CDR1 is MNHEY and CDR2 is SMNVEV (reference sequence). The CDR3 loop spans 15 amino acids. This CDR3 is CASSLGPGQGLPQHF. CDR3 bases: TGTGCCAGCAGTTTGGGGCCGGGACAGGGCTTGCCCCAGCATTTT.

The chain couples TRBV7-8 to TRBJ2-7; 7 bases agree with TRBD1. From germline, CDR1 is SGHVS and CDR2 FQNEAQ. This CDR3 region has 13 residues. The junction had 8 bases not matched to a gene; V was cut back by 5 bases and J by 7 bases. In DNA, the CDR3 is TGTGCCAGCAGCGAGGGGACAGACCAAGAGCAGTACTTC. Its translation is CASSEGTDQEQYF. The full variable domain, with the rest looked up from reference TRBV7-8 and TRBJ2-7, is GAGVSQSPRYKVAKRGQDVALRCDPISGHVSLFWYQQALGQGPEFLTYFQNEAQLDKSGLPSDRFFAERPEGSVSTLKIQRTQQEDSAVYLCASSEGTDQEQYFGPGTRLTVT.

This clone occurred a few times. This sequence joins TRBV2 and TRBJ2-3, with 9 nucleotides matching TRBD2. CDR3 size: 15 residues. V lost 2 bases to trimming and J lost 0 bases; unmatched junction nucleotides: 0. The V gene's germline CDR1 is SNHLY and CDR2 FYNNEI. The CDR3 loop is CASSELAGSTDTQYF. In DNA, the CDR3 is TGTGCCAGCAGTGAACTAGCGGGGAGCACAGATACGCAGTATTTT.

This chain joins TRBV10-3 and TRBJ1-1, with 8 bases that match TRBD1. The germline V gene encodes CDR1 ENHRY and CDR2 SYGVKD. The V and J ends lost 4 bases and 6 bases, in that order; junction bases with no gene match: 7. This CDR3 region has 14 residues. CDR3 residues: CAISGGQGASEAFF. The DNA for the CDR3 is TGTGCCATCAGTGGAGGGCAGGGGGCCTCTGAAGCTTTCTTT.

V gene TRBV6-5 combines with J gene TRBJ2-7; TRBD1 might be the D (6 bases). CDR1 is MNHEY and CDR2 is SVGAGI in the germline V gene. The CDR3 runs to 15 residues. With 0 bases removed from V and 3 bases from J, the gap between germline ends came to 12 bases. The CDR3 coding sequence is TGTGCCAGCAGTTACTCGTTAGACAGGCGCTACGAGCAGTACTTC. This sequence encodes CASSYSLDRRYEQYF.

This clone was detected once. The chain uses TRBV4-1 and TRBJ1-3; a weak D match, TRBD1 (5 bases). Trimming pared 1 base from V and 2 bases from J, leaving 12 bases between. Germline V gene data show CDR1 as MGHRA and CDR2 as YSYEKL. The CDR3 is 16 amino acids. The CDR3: CASSQGTLGPGNTIYF. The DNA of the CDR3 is TGCGCCAGCAGCCAAGGGACCCTGGGGCCTGGAAACACCATATATTTT.

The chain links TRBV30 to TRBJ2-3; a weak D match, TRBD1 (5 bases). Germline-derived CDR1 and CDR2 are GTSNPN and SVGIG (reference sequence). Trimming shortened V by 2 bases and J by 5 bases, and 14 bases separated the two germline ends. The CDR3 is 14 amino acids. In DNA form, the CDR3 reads TGTGCCTGGAGTAAAGGGGTAGGAATAGATACGCAGTATTTT. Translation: CAWSKGVGIDTQYF.

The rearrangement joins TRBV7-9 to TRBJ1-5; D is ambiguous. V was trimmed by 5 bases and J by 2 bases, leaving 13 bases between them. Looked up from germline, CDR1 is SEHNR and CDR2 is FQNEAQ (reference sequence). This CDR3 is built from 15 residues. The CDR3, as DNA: TGTGCCAGCAGCCCTAAGGCGGCAGGCAATCAGCCCCAGCATTTT. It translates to CASSPKAAGNQPQHF.

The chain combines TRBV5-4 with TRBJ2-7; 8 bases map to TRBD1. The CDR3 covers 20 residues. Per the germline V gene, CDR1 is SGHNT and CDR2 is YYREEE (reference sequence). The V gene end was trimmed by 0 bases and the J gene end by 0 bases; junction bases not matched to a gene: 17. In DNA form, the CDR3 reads TGTGCCAGCAGCTTGGATGCGCACAGGGGGAAACAAGTCCCCTCCTACGAGCAGTACTTC. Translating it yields CASSLDAHRGKQVPSYEQYF.

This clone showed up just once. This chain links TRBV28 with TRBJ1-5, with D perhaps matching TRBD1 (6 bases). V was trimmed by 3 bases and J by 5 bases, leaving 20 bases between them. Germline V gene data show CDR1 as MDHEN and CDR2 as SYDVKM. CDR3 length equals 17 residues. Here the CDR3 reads CASSLGGRGSFYQPQHF. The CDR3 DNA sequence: TGTGCCAGCAGTTTGGGGGGGAGGGGGTCCTTTTATCAGCCCCAGCATTTT. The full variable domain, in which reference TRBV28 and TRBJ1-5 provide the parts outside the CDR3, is DVKVTQSSRYLVKRTGEKVFLECVQDMDHENMFWYRQDPGLGLRLIYFSYDVKMKEKGDIPEGYSVSREKKERFSLILESASTNQTSMYLCASSLGGRGSFYQPQHFGDGTRLSIL.

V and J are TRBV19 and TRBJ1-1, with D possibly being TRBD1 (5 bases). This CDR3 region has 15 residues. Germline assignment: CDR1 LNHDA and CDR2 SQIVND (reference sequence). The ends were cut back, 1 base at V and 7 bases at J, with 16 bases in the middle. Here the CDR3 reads CASSIVGWRDGEAFF. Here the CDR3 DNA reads TGTGCCAGTAGTATAGTAGGGTGGAGGGACGGTGAAGCTTTCTTT.

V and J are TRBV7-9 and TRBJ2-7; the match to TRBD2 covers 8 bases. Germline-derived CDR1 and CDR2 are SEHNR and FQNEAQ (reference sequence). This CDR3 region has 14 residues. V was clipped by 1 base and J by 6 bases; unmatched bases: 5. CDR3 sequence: CASSLEREWGEQYF. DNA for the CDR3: TGTGCCAGCAGCTTAGAGCGGGAGTGGGGCGAGCAGTACTTC.

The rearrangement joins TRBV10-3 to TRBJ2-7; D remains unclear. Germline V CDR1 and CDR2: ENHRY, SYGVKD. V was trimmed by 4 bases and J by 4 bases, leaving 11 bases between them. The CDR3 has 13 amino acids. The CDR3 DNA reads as TGTGCCATCAGTGTTGCCACTGATTACGAGCAGTACTTC. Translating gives CAISVATDYEQYF.

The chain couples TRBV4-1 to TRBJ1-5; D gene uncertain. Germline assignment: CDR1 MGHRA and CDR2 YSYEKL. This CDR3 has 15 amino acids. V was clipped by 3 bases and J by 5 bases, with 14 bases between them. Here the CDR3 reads CASSQGWRADQPQHF. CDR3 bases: TGCGCCAGCAGCCAGGGATGGAGGGCAGATCAGCCCCAGCATTTT.

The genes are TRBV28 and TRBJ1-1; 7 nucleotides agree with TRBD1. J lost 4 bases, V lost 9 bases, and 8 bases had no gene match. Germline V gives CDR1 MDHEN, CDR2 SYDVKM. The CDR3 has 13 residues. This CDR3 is CASQGGAGTEAFF. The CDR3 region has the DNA TGTGCCAGTCAAGGGGGCGCGGGCACTGAAGCTTTCTTT. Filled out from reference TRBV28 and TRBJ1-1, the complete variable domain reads DVKVTQSSRYLVKRTGEKVFLECVQDMDHENMFWYRQDPGLGLRLIYFSYDVKMKEKGDIPEGYSVSREKKERFSLILESASTNQTSMYLCASQGGAGTEAFFGQGTRLTVV.

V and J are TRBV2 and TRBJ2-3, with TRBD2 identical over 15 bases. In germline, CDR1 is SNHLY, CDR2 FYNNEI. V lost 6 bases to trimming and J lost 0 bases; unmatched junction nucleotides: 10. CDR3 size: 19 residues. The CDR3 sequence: CASRRPGLAGGLSTDTQYF. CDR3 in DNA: TGTGCCAGCAGAAGGCCGGGACTAGCGGGGGGCCTAAGCACAGATACGCAGTATTTT.